These T cell receptor beta chains were read from a single sample in a study of CD8 T cells in Susac syndrome. Each CDR3 protein is one row after TCRdb ran MiXCR on the immunoSEQ multiplex PCR reads. Of 100,000 to 150,000 distinct CDR3 sequences in the sample, around 94% were seen once. Material: CD4+ T cells from PBMCs. These receptors were collected from a human donor in good health. CDR3s leave out the opening cysteine and the closing phenylalanine or tryptophan. The size of a clone is reported for some rows only, either as once, few or many, or as a class for expanded clones.

V gene	J gene	clone size	CDR3 protein
TRBV6-1	TRBJ1-2	once	ASSVFRDRPSVGRYT
TRBV20-1	TRBJ1-1	.	SARLDRAPRRAF
TRBV30	TRBJ1-3	.	AWSALHLSGNTIY
TRBV25-1	TRBJ2-5	.	ASPCPPGRGKTQY
TRBV7-2	TRBJ2-5	.	ASTYRTSGGETQY
TRBV5-1	TRBJ2-7	.	ASSSDSRDYRTGE
TRBV2	TRBJ1-2	once	ASSVTVNYGYT
TRBV6-4	TRBJ2-3	.	ASSVQGQTYTDTQY
TRBV3-1	TRBJ2-1	.	ASSRAGFSYNEQF
TRBV7-9	TRBJ1-5	.	ASSGSDQGAGQPQH
TRBV29-1	TRBJ1-5	.	ILYRGAQPQH
TRBV10-3	TRBJ2-3	.	AIRQVAGTDTQY
TRBV12-3/TRBV12-4	TRBJ2-7	few	ASSLLYEQY
TRBV5-6	TRBJ2-7	.	ASSLGPGGSYEQY
TRBV5-1	TRBJ2-1	.	ASSLNSVSDEQF
TRBV3-1	TRBJ2-1	.	ASSPEGDGIRGEQF
TRBV6-1	TRBJ2-3	.	ASSNERGGDWVDTQY
TRBV24-1	TRBJ2-2	.	ATSDSRGDRGNTGELF
TRBV29-1	TRBJ2-1	.	SVHSGSSYNEQF
TRBV7-2	TRBJ1-2	once	ASSSGQGPNYGYT
TRBV18	TRBJ2-6	.	ASSPLRGDGANVLT
TRBV7-8	TRBJ2-2	.	ASSLAGVGRGGTGELF
TRBV5-1	TRBJ1-1	.	ASSLEGGTLMNTEAF
TRBV29-1	TRBJ1-5	once	SAGTGESNQPQH
TRBV14	TRBJ2-1	.	ASSRKSGRAYYNEQF
TRBV4-1	TRBJ1-3	.	ASSQDGSRSAGNTIY
TRBV27	TRBJ2-1	.	ASSVGALNDDEQF
TRBV29-1	TRBJ1-2	.	SAESGTEINGYT